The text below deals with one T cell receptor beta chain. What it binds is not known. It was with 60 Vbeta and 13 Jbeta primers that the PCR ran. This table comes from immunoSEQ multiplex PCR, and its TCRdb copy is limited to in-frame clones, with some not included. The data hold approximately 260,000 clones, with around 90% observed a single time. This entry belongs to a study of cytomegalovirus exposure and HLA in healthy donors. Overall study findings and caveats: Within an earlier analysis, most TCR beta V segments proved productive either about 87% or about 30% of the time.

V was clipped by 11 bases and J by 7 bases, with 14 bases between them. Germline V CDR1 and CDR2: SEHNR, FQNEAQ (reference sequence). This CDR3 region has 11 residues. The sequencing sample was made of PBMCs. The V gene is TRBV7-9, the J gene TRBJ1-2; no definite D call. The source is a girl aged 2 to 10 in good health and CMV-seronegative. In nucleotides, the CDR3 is TGTGCCCTAGACGGCCCGCGTGGCTACACCTTC. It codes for CALDGPRGYTF.